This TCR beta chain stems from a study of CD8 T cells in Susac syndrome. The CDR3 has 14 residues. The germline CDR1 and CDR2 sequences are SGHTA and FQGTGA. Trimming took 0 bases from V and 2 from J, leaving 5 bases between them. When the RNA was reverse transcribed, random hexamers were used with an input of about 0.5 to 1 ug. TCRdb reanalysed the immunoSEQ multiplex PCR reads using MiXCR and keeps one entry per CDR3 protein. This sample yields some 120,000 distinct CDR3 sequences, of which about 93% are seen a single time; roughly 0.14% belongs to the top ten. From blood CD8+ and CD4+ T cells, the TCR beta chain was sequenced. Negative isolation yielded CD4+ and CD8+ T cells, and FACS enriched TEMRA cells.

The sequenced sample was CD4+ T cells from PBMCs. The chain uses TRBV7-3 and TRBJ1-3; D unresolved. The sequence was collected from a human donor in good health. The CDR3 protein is CASSLTSPGNTIYF. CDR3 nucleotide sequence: TGTGCCAGCAGCTTAACGAGCCCTGGAAACACCATATATTTT.